This TCR beta chain was observed in a study of T cell changes during pregnancy in multiple sclerosis (dated by TCRdb to about 2019). Regarding the complete study: In women with multiple sclerosis, the researchers looked at how the T cell repertoire shifted as pregnancy progressed.

In regard to this clone: The clone's antigen remains unknown. Per-nucleotide qualities are absent, and no much larger clonotype sits a single base away.

Compared with germline, V lacks 4 bases and J lacks 5 bases; bases without a gene match: 6. Reading from cysteine to phenylalanine, the CDR3 counts 14 amino acids. Of all the DNA, just the CDR3 is kept, 42 bases in frame from base 1. For CDR1 and CDR2, the germline V gene lists MDHEN and SYDVKM. Library construction relied on the immunoSEQ multiplex PCR assay. The source is immuneACCESS, and TCRdb retained only in-frame sequences with V and J called. Part of the clones is not carried over; for the studies checked, unresolved V genes explain less than half of this, and the remainder is unexplained. The table for this sample lists over 80,000 clones; over 75% of them were counted only once. Of the sample, around 0.79% falls within the top ten clones.

The TCR originated in a female donor in good health, enrolled as a control in a pregnancy study. The V and J genes are TRBV28 and TRBJ1-2; TRBD1 fits 8 bases in the junction. The sample consisted of peripheral blood, taken in the second trimester of pregnancy. In nucleotides, the sequence is TGTGCCAGCAGTTCTTACGACAGGGGTTATGGCTACACCTTC. It encodes CASSSYDRGYGYTF.